Reported below is one T cell receptor (beta chain). Its target antigen remains unknown. Qualities for individual bases were not recorded, and no much larger clone is one base off. The cohort comprised 666 healthy bone marrow donors. All cohort members were sampled while nominally healthy, although unrecorded immune exposures were likely present. The donor was CMV seronegative and was included in the group of 352 seronegative cohort members. A peripheral blood sample was provided by each donor, and peripheral blood mononuclear cells were used for TCR beta sequencing. The Qiagen DNeasy Blood Extraction Kit was used to extract genomic DNA from the blood cell samples. V loses 1 base, J loses 2 bases, and the germline ends lie 10 bases apart. Including cysteine and phenylalanine, the CDR3 has 15 amino acids. Left in the record is the CDR3 DNA by itself, 45 bases read in frame from the first base. Looking up the germline V gene (reference sequence) yields CDR1 SEHNR and CDR2 FQNEAQ.

This sample is part of a study of cytomegalovirus exposure and HLA in healthy donors (dated by TCRdb to about 2017). Notes on the research overall: An earlier analysis of some 550 of the donors reported roughly 270 Gb of sequence data and 100 million to 130 million unique TCR beta sequences from 150 million to 200 million T cells. To study patterns of TCR occurrence, a later analysis re-analyzed previously published TCR beta repertoires from around 660 donors and added high-resolution HLA genotyping. Four or five DR-DQ haplotypes were handled as single units for association and clustering because linkage in the cohort was strong. Every repertoire in the discovery cohort had been generated on one and the same sequencing platform. An earlier analysis of several hundred of the donors applied high-throughput TCR beta sequencing to assess whether each TCR beta V gene segment acted as functional or pseudogenic. Approximately 300 gigabases of sequencing data and approximately 84 million unique TCR sequences were included in an early release covering 550 to 800 HLA-typed donors. HLA typing included class I and class II loci at four-digit resolution. The study aimed to test whether signatures of past pathogen exposure could be identified by cataloging public T cell receptors. The study profiled the T cell repertoires of fewer than 850 subjects by immunosequencing and related them to cytomegalovirus serostatus. Across 398 genotyped donors of the cohort, an average of about 240,000 unique TCR beta nucleotide sequences per donor were sequenced, and 15% to 20% of those sequences were non-productive. Typing coverage varied by locus: roughly 620-640 donors for A, B, C, DRB1 and DQB1; around 560 for DQA1; around 610 for DPA1; around 450 for DPB1. A later genetic analysis took genome-wide SNP genotypes for 398 of the 666 donors and used that subset as a discovery cohort. To predict cytomegalovirus infection status, the study brought together high-throughput TCR immunosequencing, statistical association of individual TCRs with disease status, and machine learning. Donor age, sex, ethnicity and CMV serostatus were compiled alongside the repertoire data. A separate validation cohort of roughly 130 different subjects was used in addition to the roughly 700-subject first cohort. Rather than using new phenotypic data, the later analysis identified candidate immune exposures from TCR beta sequences and from how often those sequences occurred across donors. Of the roughly 400 genotyped donors, about 80% fell in the genetic ancestry cluster associated with self-reported Caucasian donors. What the work shows at the level of the full study, not this receptor alone: A group of highly shared sequence variants was considered likely to be a technical artifact of the sequencing pipeline. A total of fewer than 200 TCR beta chains were listed by the study as associated with cytomegalovirus. While some public TCRs were present in many individuals, most TCR sequences turned up only very rarely across donors. In a later analysis, several top co-occurrence clusters were reported to appear linked to parvovirus B19, influenza, CMV and Epstein-Barr virus. Because HLA typing was missing for some donors at each locus, association tests included only the typed subset. In a later analysis, TCR association rates were found to vary across HLA loci, with the most associated TCRs seen for DRB1 alleles and the fewest for HLA-C alleles. According to a later genetic analysis, donors in an Asian-associated ancestry cluster had fewer N-insertions in productive TCRs than the approximately 700-donor mean. The authors suggested that the approach could potentially be extended to other disease states and immunological phenotypes. In vitro tests confirmed that three of the cytomegalovirus-associated TCR beta chains recognize cytomegalovirus antigens. Only TCR beta chains were sequenced in this cohort, and the absence of alpha or paired-chain data limited detectable features. When HLA alleles, especially DR and DQ, strongly co-occurred, attributing TCR associations to individual alleles was difficult. Correlated functional status among segregating V segments might reflect linkage disequilibrium, but an unknown experimental factor could not be ruled out. An earlier analysis of approximately 530 of the donors showed that most TCR beta V segments appeared in productive rearrangements either about 87% or about 30% of the time, which broadly matched IMGT annotations. The earlier analysis of 587 of the donors excluded 15 to 20 rarely observed V segments, including chromosome 9 orphons, because counts were too low. The classifier was reported to diagnose cytomegalovirus status with high specificity and sensitivity in both the original and validation cohorts. Most CMV-associated TCR beta chains appeared to be HLA-restricted in a later analysis, and the HLA associations seemed to be driven largely by CMV exposure. The 87-base-pair reads could not distinguish some IMGT-functional V segments, including TRBV6-2 and TRBV6-3, so those segments were excluded. A later analysis found that HLA-associated TCR beta chains were more clonally expanded and had lower generation probabilities than equally common non-associated chains. The only immune exposure information available for the cohort was CMV serostatus. Specific HLA alleles were associated with 16,951 TCR beta sequences at a false discovery rate of 0.05 in a later analysis. A further reported finding was that TCR beta sequences accurately predicted the HLA-A and HLA-B alleles for most subjects in the first cohort. V-gene and J-gene trimming of TCR beta chains was associated with a missense DCLRE1C variant in a later genetic analysis, and the association was replicated in an independent cohort. Presence/absence analyses assumed roughly uniform sequencing depth across donors, an assumption that may not hold.

The library was built by means of the immunoSEQ multiplex PCR assay. For the multiplex PCR, a mixture combining 60 forward primers for TCR Vbeta segments and 13 reverse primers for TCR Jbeta segments was used. The CDR3 region of rearranged TCR beta genes was amplified from genomic DNA by a multiplex PCR assay. Amplified TCR beta libraries were sequenced as 87-base-pair reads on the Illumina HiSeq System. Under the source paper's analysis protocol: A later analysis tallied approximately 87 million unique TCR beta chains across the 660 or so repertoires, and approximately 11 million of those chains were shared by two or more donors. To remove PCR and sequencing errors, raw reads were error-corrected and collapsed into unique sequences using a nearest-neighbor algorithm that merged closely related sequences. V, D and J gene segments were assigned by aligning CDR3 sequences to IMGT reference sequences. For a sequence to be retained, a match of at least six nucleotides to both a V gene segment and a J gene segment was required. A rearrangement counted as productive if the CDR3 had no stop codons and remained in frame with V and J, and every other rearrangement counted as non-productive. CDR3 was defined according to IMGT convention as the region running from the second conserved V-encoded cysteine to the conserved J-encoded phenylalanine. In an earlier analysis of more than 550 of the donors, sequences lacking an unambiguous match to a single V gene segment were excluded. An earlier analysis of about 600 of the donors called V segments functional above 56.7% productive rearrangements and segregating when the between-donor standard deviation exceeded 5%. A statistical classification framework was built to diagnose cytomegalovirus status from the catalog of TCR beta chain sequences. In a later analysis, TCR nucleotide sequences were compared against IMGT/GENE-DB human TR gene sequences so that V and J genes could be assigned. In a later analysis, CDR3 sequences and most-parsimonious VDJ recombination scenarios were assigned using the TCRdist pipeline. In a later analysis, each TCR beta chain was defined by its CDR3 amino acid sequence together with its V-gene family, and reads without a unique V-gene family were excluded. A later analysis removed roughly 590 highly shared, low-generation-probability nucleotide sequences to deal with suspected cross-contamination and a sequencing artifact. A later analysis calculated a clonal expansion index for each public chain from normalized within-repertoire ranks of inferred template counts. A later analysis computed generation probabilities with a VDJ recombination model fitted to out-of-frame rearrangements, and checked the results against IGoR. Hypergeometric tests were used in a later analysis to score TCR-TCR, TCR-HLA and TCR-CMV co-occurrence, with a repertoire-size bias correction applied to the TCR pairs. In a later analysis, false discovery rates were estimated by permuting HLA or CMV assignments 20 times. In a later analysis, co-occurring TCRs were grouped using DBSCAN, with TCRdist sequence similarity added in when clustering inside HLA-allele-positive subsets. Co-occurrence clustering excluded repertoires with fewer than 30,000 or more than 120,000 public chains, plus five with anomalous nucleotide sharing. The source is immuneACCESS, and TCRdb retained only in-frame sequences with V and J called. Part of the clones is not carried over; for the studies checked, unresolved V genes explain less than half of this, and the remainder is unexplained. V, J and clone size reflect that table, while D and trimming were determined from the DNA. For this sample there are 140,000 to 150,000 clones; roughly 80% appear just once. The ten largest clonotypes hold about 3.4% of the sample.

The sequence was obtained from a male donor in good health and CMV-seronegative. The sequenced sample consisted of PBMCs. This chain is built from TRBV7-9 and TRBJ2-3; the best D guess is TRBD2, with 6 bases matching. Read as DNA, the sequence is TGTGCCAGCAGCTTAGGGGGACTTAACACAGATACGCAGTATTTT. Translation gives CASSLGGLNTDTQYF.